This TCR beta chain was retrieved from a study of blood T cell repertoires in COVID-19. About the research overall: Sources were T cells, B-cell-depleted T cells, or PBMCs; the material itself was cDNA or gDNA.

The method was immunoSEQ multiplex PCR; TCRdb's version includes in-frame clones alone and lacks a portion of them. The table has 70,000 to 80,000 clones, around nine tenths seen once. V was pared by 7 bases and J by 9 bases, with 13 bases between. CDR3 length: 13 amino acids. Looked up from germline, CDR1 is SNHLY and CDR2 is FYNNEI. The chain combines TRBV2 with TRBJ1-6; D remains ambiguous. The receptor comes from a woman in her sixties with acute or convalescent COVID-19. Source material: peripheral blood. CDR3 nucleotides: TGTGCCAGCAATTCGGCAGGTGGTTCACCCCTCCACTTT. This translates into CASNSAGGSPLHF.